This T cell receptor beta chain was recovered during a study of technical replicates of blood from several donors. Clones were sequenced by immunoSEQ multiplex PCR, and TCRdb holds only the in-frame ones, with some missing. The profile shows approximately 77,000 clones, 94% of them singletons. V gave up 5 bases and J gave up 0 bases, with 7 bases separating them. The germline V gene has CDR1 SNHLY and CDR2 FYNNEI. There are 13 residues in the CDR3. The gene calls are TRBV2 and TRBJ1-1; the D is unclear. The sequence was collected from a human donor in good health. Sequencing was performed on T cells isolated from PBMCs. The CDR3 reads CASSQDMNTEAFF. For the CDR3, the DNA is TGTGCCAGCAGTCAGGATATGAACACTGAAGCTTTCTTT.